This is a list of T cell receptor beta chains from one sample in a study of blood T cell repertoires in COVID-19. The protocol was immunoSEQ multiplex PCR, while the TCRdb copy is restricted to in-frame clones and leaves out a portion. The sample has around 300,000 clones, about 90% seen once; the top ten hold roughly 1.6%. The sample taken for sequencing was PBMCs or T cells enriched from blood (not recorded which). These receptors originate from a woman in her late teens or twenties with acute COVID-19. Both conserved end residues are part of each CDR3.

J gene,V gene,CDR3 protein
TRBJ2-1,TRBV25-1,CASSLGEEYNEQFF
TRBJ1-3,TRBV29-1,CSVSGLGNTIYF
TRBJ1-6,TRBV14,CASSQAGGGRSPLHF
TRBJ2-7,TRBV21-1,CASSKNQRSTYEQYF
TRBJ2-2,TRBV7-9,CASSFSGTGELFF
TRBJ1-1,TRBV5-1,CASSLFGTELNTEAFF
TRBJ1-2,TRBV28,CASSLWAETNYGYTF
TRBJ2-7,TRBV10-1,CASSSIGTGSSEQYF
TRBJ1-3,TRBV3-1/TRBV3-2,CASSQQGDGNTIYF
TRBJ1-1,TRBV2,CASRLGVGTEAFF
TRBJ2-5,TRBV7-8,CASSLPPTDLVSRRETQYF
TRBJ1-1,TRBV24-1,CATSQGQGSNTEAFF
TRBJ1-3,TRBV4-1,CASSQDPASGQLSSGYTIYF
TRBJ1-1,TRBV5-1,CASAARQGKNTEAFF
TRBJ2-3,TRBV10-3,CAISESQGFTDTQYF
TRBJ2-7,TRBV28,CASTLTGTGNYEQYF
TRBJ2-2,TRBV18,CASSPGQGGSSGELFF
TRBJ1-2,TRBV30,CAWSDPPHRSPNYGYTF
TRBJ2-1,TRBV18,CASSPQRSSYNEQFF
TRBJ1-5,TRBV7-3,CASSPRRNQPQHF
TRBJ2-3,TRBV5-1,CASSLDSRQGGTSGRLRDTQYF
TRBJ2-2,TRBV6-5,CASNRGANTGELFF
TRBJ2-2,TRBV11-3,CASSLGGGLNTGELFF
TRBJ1-2,TRBV7-6,CASSLALGSGYTF
TRBJ1-1,TRBV18,CASSPGTVPLGSEAFF
TRBJ1-1,TRBV3-1/TRBV3-2,CASSPTGGQNTEAFF
TRBJ1-4,TRBV7-9,CASSFSGLGEKLFF
TRBJ2-7,TRBV25-1,CASSDPAGTSYEQYF
TRBJ1-1,TRBV27,CASSSRTRAFF
TRBJ2-2,TRBV9,CASSVAGGSSNTGELFF
TRBJ2-2,TRBV7-3,CASSLLPRQNTGELFF
TRBJ1-2,TRBV25-1,CASSAHRDRDGYTF
TRBJ2-1,TRBV28,CASSYRQIPNEQFF
TRBJ1-3,TRBV4-2,CASSKTSDRQNSGNTIYF
TRBJ2-1,TRBV4-1,CASSQAPLAGAKNNEQFF
TRBJ2-7,TRBV5-6,CASSLLDRSYEQYF
TRBJ2-2,TRBV6-5,CASRMDRGTGELFF
TRBJ2-2,TRBV19,CASSIGLGTSPLPGELFF
TRBJ1-5,TRBV19,CASSIGGDRAQPQHF